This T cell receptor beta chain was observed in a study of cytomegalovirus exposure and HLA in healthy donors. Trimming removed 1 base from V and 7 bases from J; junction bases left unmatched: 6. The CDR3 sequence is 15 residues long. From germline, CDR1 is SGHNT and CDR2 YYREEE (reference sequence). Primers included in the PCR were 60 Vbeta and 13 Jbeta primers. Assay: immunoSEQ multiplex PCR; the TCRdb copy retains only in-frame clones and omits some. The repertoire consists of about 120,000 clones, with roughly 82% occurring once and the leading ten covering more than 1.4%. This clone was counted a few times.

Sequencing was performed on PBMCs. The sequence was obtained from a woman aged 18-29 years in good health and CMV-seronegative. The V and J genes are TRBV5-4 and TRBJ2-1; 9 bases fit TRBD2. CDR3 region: CASSLLSGRLNEQFF. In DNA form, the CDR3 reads TGTGCCAGCAGCTTGCTGAGCGGGAGGCTGAATGAGCAGTTCTTC.